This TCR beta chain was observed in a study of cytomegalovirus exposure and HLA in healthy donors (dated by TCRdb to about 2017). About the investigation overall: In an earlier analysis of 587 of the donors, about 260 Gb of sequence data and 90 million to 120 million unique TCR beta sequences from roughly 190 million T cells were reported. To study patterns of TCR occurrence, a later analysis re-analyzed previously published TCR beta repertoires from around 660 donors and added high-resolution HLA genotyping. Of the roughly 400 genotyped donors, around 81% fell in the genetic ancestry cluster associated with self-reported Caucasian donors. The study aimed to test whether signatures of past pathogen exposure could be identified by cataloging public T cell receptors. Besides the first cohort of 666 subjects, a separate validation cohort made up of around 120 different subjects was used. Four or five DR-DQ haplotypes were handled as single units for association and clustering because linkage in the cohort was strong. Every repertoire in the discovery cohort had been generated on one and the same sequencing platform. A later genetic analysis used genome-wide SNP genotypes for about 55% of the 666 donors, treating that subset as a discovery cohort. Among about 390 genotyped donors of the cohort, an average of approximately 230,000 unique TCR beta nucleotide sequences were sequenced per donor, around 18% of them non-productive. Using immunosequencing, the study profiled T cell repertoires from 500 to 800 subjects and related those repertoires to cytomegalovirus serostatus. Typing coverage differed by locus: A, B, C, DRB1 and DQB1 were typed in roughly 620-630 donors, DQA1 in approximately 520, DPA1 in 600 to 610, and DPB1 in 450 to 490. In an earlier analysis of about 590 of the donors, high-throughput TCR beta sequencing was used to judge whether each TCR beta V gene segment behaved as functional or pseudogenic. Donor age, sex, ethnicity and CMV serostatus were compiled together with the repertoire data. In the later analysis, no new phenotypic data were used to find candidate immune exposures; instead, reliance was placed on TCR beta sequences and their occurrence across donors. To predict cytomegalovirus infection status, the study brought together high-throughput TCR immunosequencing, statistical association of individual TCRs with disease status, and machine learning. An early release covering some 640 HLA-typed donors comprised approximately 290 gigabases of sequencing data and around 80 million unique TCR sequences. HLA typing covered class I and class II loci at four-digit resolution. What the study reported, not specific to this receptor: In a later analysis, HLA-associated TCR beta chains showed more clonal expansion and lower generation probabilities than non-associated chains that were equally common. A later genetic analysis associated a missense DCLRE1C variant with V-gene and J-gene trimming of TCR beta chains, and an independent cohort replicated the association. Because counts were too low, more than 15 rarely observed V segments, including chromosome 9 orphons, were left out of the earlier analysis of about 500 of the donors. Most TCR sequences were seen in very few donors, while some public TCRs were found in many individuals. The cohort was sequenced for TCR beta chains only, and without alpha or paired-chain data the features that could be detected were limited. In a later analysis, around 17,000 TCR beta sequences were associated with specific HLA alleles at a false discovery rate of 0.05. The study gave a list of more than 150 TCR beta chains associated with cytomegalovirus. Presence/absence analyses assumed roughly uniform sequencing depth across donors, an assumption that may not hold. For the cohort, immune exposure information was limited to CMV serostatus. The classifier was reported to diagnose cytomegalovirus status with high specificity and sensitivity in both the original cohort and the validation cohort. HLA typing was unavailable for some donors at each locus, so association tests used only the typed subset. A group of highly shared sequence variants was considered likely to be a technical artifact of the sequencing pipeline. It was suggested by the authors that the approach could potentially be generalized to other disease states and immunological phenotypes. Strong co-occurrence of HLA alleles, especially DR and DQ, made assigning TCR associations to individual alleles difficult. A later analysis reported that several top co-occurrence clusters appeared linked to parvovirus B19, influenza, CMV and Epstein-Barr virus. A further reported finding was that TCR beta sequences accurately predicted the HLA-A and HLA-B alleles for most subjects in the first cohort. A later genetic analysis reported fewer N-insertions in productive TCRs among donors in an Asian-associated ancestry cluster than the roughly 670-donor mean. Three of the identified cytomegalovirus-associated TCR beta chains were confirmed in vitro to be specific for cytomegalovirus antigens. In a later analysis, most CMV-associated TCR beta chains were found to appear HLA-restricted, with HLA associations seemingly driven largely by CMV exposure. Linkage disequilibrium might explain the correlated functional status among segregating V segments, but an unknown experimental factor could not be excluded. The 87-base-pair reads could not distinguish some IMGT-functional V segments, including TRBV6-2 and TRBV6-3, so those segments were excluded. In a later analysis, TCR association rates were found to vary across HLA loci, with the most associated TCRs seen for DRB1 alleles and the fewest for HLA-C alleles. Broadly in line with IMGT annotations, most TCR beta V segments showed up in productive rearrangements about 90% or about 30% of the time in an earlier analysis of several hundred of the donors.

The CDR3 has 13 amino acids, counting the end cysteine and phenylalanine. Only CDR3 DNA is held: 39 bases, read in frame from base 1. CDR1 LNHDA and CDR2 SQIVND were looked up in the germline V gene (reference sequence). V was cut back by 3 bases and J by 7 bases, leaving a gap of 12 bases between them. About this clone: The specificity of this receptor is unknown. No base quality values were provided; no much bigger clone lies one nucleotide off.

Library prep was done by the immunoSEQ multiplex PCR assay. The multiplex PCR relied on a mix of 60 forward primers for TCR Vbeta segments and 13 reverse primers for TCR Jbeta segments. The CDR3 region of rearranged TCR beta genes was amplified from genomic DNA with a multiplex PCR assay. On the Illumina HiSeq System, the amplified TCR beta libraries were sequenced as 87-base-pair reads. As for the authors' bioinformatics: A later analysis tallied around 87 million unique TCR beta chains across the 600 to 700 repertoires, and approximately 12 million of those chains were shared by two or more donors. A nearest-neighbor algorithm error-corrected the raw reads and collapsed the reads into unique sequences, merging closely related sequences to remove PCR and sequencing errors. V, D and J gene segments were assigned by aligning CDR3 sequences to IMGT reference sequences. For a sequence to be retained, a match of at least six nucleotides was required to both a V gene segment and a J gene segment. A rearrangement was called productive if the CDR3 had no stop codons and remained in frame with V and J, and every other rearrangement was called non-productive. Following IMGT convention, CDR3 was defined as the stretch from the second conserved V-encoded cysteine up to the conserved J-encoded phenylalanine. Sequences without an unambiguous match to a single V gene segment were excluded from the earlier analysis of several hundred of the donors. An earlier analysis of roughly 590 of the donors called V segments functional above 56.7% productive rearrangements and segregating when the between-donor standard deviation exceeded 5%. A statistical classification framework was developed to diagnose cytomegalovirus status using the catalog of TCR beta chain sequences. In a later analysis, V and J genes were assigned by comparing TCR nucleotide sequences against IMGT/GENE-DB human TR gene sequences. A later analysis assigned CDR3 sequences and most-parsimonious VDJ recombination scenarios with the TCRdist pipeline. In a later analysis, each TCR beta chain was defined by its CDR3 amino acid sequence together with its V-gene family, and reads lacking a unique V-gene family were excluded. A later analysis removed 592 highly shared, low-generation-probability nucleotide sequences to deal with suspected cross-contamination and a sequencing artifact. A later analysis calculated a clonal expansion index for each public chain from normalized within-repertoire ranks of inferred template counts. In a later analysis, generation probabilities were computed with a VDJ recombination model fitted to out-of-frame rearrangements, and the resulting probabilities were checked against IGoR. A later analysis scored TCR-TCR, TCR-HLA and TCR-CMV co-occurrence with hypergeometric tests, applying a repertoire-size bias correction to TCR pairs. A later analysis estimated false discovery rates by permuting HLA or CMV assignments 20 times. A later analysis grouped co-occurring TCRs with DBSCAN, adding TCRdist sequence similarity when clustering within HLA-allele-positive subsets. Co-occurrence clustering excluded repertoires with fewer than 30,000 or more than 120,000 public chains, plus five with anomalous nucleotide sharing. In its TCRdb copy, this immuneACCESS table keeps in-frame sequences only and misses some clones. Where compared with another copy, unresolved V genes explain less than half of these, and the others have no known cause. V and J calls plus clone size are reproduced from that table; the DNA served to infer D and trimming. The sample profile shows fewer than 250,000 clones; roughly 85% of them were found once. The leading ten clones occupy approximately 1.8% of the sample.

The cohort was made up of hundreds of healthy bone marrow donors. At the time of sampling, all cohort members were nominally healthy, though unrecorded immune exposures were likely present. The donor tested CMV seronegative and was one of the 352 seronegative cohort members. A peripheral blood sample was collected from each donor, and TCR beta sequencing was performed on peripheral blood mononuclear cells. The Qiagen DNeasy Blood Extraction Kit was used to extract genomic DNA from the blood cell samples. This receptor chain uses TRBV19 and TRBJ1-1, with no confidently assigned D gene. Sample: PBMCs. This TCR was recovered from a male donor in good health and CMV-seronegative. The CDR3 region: CASSIGREGEAFF. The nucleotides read TGTGCCAGTAGTATCGGAAGGGAGGGTGAAGCTTTCTTT.